A single sample gave rise to the 10 T cell receptor beta chains below, sequenced in a study of blood T cell repertoires in COVID-19. The data were produced by immunoSEQ multiplex PCR, yet TCRdb's version contains in-frame clones alone and is incomplete. Of approximately 190,000 clones in the sample, around 80% are singletons; the top ten hold roughly 14%. Sequencing used peripheral blood. The receptors originated from a man aged 25-45 years with active or convalescent COVID-19.

As DNA, the CDR3 is TGTGCCAGCAGTTTATTCGGGGGGGGAGGTAACTATGGCTACACCTTC. Protein: CASSLFGGGGNYGYTF. The chain recombines TRBV28 with TRBJ1-2, with D perhaps TRBD1 (5 bases). CDR1 MDHEN and CDR2 SYDVKM come from the germline V gene. The CDR3 loop spans 16 amino acids. Trimming left V 1 base short and J 1 base short, with 13 bases between.

The V gene is TRBV24-1, the J gene TRBJ1-5, with TRBD1 as a possible D gene (5 bases). V was clipped by 5 bases and J by 3 bases, with 16 bases between them. Germline values: CDR1 KGHDR, CDR2 SFDVKD. The CDR3 sequence is 16 residues long. CDR3 in amino acids: CATSVLSPRVNQPQHF. In DNA, the CDR3 is TGTGCCACCAGTGTACTGTCACCCAGGGTCAATCAGCCCCAGCATTTT.

The rearrangement uses TRBV24-1 and TRBJ1-1; D is undetermined. The germline V gene has CDR1 KGHDR and CDR2 SFDVKD. V was shortened by 3 bases and J by 1 base, with 11 bases between the two germline ends. CDR3 size: 15 residues. CDR3 in amino acids: CATSDGRTGNTEAFF. In nucleotides, the CDR3 is TGTGCCACCAGTGATGGTCGGACTGGGAACACTGAAGCTTTCTTT.

This chain joins TRBV18 and TRBJ1-5; TRBD1 agrees at 8 bases. The CDR3 extends over 16 amino acids. V trimming: 3 bases; J trimming: 1 base; junction bases outside the gene matches: 5. From germline, CDR1 is KGHSH and CDR2 LQKENI. The CDR3 DNA follows: TGTGCCAGCTCACCGCAGGACAGGGCCAGCAATCAGCCCCAGCATTTT. This encodes CASSPQDRASNQPQHF.

This clone has only a few counts. The J gene is TRBJ2-2, the V gene TRBV4-2, with 7 bases aligning to TRBD1. CDR1 is LGHNA, CDR2 YNFKEQ, per germline. After removal of 0 bases from V and 2 bases from J, the junction contained 9 bases not matched to a gene. The CDR3 runs 18 residues. The CDR3 loop reads CASSQDRVQGFNTGELFF. In nucleotides, the CDR3 is TGTGCCAGCAGCCAAGATAGGGTACAGGGGTTTAACACCGGGGAGCTGTTTTTT.

The CDR3 DNA reads TGTGCCAGCAGCCCCACCACGGCGGCCTACTATGGCTACACCTTC. Translated: CASSPTTAAYYGYTF. The chain combines TRBV5-6 with TRBJ1-2; no clear D. The germline V gene has CDR1 SGHDT and CDR2 YYEEEE. Between the trimmed V and J ends, which lost 4 bases and 3 bases, there was a span of 16 bases. The CDR3 extends over 15 amino acids.

The gene calls are TRBV27 and TRBJ1-1; D possibly corresponds to TRBD1 (6 bases). Between the trimmed V and J ends, which lost 2 bases and 5 bases, there was a span of 12 bases. Germline V CDR1 and CDR2: MNHEY, SMNVEV (reference sequence). The CDR3 length is 14 residues. Here the CDR3 DNA reads TGTGCCAGCAGTTTAGCCACAGGGCCGACTGAAGCTTTCTTT. It yields the protein CASSLATGPTEAFF.

This clone was counted between two and nine times. The chain joins TRBV25-1 to TRBJ2-5; D may be TRBD2 (7 bases). The germline V and J ends were trimmed by 4 bases and 7 bases, with 13 bases remaining between them. Germline V gives CDR1 MGHDK, CDR2 SYGVNS. The length of the CDR3 is 13 residues. The CDR3 sequence: CASSGGGTGTQYF. As DNA, the CDR3 is TGTGCCAGCAGTGGGGGGGGCACGGGGACCCAGTACTTC.

CDR3 nucleotide sequence: TGTGCCAGCAGTTTCCTTGCGAACTATGGCTACACCTTC. Translation gives CASSFLANYGYTF. V usage is TRBV12-3 or TRBV12-4 and J usage is TRBJ1-2; D remains ambiguous. This CDR3 comprises 13 residues. Deletions cut 3 bases from V and 2 bases from J, with 7 bases between.

CDR3 bases: TGCAGCGTTGAGGGCAGGGTGAACACTGAAGCTTTCTTT. Protein sequence: CSVEGRVNTEAFF. The chain has TRBV29-1 and TRBJ1-1, with D possibly being TRBD1 (5 bases). Trimming shortened V by 3 bases and J by 0 bases, and 8 bases separated the two germline ends. The CDR3 is 13 residues long. CDR1 is SQVTM, CDR2 ANQGSEA, per germline.